This TCR beta chain was sequenced in a study of spatial heterogeneity in lung cancer. About the study: Raw sequencing reads included, on average, more than eight appearances of each unique TCR and UMI combination. General study results and limits: Blood contained ubiquitous expanded tumor TCRs more at resection than at follow-up.

Points on this clonotype: As yet, its antigen is unknown.

Noted time point: sample taken at primary tumor resection. Whole RNA came from tumor, nontumor lung or frozen PBMC and was sequenced without being sorted. Untreated early-stage non-small cell lung cancer patients, fewer than 85 in total, were the donors. This CDR3 has 14 residues. The ends were cut back, 3 bases at V and 0 bases at J, with 3 bases in the middle. In germline, CDR1 is KGHSH, CDR2 LQKENI. TCR cDNA molecules were tagged individually, and each one carried a unique molecular identifier. MiXCR, applied by TCRdb to the 5' RACE reads, yields one record per CDR3 protein. This repertoire shows 95,000 or so distinct CDR3 sequences, approximately 8.5% found once; its top ten account for about 7%.

The chain uses TRBV18 and TRBJ2-6, with unresolved D. The receptor comes from a male donor with early-stage non-small cell lung cancer. This sample comprised PBMCs, obtained at surgery. The CDR3 nucleotides read TGTGCCAGCTCACCGGTCTCTGGGGCCAACGTCCTGACTTTC. Translated, it gives CASSPVSGANVLTF.